This T cell receptor beta chain stems from a study of blood T cells in healthy people across ages. Together with a sample-barcoded 5' primer, a J-beta primer mix was included in a second PCR lasting roughly 7 to 11 cycles. TCRdb fed the 5' RACE reads into MiXCR, producing one record per CDR3 protein. The table includes some 1.6 million distinct CDR3 sequences, 30% to 40% detected once. As concerns this clonotype: Its target is not known.

Overall study results and limits: Age brought a roughly linear fall in TCR beta diversity measured per million T cells. Naive CD4+ cells and diversity were both higher in long-lived donors than in aged donors.

Germline CDR1 KGHDR, CDR2 SFDVKD. The germline V and J ends were trimmed by 2 bases and 2 bases, with 11 bases remaining between them. CDR3 length equals 15 residues. Those donating, healthy Caucasian individuals from Russia, were aged roughly 6 to 100. About 10 milliliters of peripheral blood were drawn from each donor into EDTA-treated tubes. The specimen was blood. The source of this sequence is a woman younger than 45 in good health. The chain combines TRBV24-1 with TRBJ2-5, with D tentatively TRBD2 (5 bases). CDR3 protein: CATSDWGVPQETQYF. CDR3 nucleotides: TGTGCCACCAGTGATTGGGGAGTACCGCAAGAGACCCAGTACTTC.